The 3 T cell receptor beta chains below all came from one sample that was sequenced in a study of cytomegalovirus exposure and HLA in healthy donors (dated by TCRdb to the late 2010s). Library preparation used the immunoSEQ multiplex PCR assay. The multiplex PCR relied on a mix of 60 forward primers for TCR Vbeta segments and 13 reverse primers for TCR Jbeta segments. TCRdb obtained this table from immuneACCESS and retained in-frame rearrangements with V and J assigned. These tables miss some clones; where compared with another copy, unresolved V genes account for less than half of the shortfall, and the remainder is unexplained. The sample table lists roughly 100,000 clones, over 60% of them with a count of one. The top ten constitute more than 8% of the sample. Source material: PBMCs. The origin of the receptors is a man aged 35 to 55 in good health and CMV-seropositive.

V is TRBV6-1 and J is TRBJ1-2, with 8 nucleotides matching TRBD1. J was trimmed by 2 bases and V by 2 bases; bases with no gene match: 4. The CDR3 extends over 15 amino acids. Germline lookup yields CDR1 MNHNS and CDR2 SASEGT. Here the CDR3 DNA reads TGTGCCAGCAGTGAACGGACAGGGTGGAACTATGGCTACACCTTC. It translates to CASSERTGWNYGYTF.

J is TRBJ2-1 and V is TRBV6-4; TRBD1 aligns across 9 bases. The CDR3 consists of 15 residues. The germline V gene encodes CDR1 MRHNA and CDR2 SNTAGT. The J segment lost 8 bases and the V segment lost 6 bases, leaving 11 bases of the junction unmatched. CDR3 bases: TGTGCCAGCAGCCGCGGGACAGGGTTAGGGCATGAGCAGTTCTTC. Amino acids: CASSRGTGLGHEQFF.

This chain links TRBV4-1 with TRBJ2-1, with 7 bases aligning to TRBD2. The CDR3 consists of 16 residues. The germline gives CDR1 MGHRA, CDR2 YSYEKL. After removal of 2 bases from V and 7 bases from J, the junction contained 11 bases not matched to a gene. CDR3 in amino acids: CASSQLRDYPRNEQFF. The CDR3, as DNA: TGCGCCAGCAGCCAACTCCGGGACTACCCTCGAAATGAGCAGTTCTTC.